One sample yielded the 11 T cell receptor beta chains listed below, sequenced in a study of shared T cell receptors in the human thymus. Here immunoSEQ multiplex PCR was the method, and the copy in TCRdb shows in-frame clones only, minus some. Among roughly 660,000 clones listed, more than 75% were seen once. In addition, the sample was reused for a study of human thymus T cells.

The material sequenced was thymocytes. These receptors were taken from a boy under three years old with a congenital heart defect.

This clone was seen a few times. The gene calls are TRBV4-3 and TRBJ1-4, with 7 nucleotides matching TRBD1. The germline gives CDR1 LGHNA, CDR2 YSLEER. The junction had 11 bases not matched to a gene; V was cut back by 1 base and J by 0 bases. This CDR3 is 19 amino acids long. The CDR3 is CASSQAESRDRATNEKLFF. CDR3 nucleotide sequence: TGCGCCAGCAGCCAAGCCGAGTCCCGGGACAGAGCAACTAATGAAAAACTGTTTTTT.

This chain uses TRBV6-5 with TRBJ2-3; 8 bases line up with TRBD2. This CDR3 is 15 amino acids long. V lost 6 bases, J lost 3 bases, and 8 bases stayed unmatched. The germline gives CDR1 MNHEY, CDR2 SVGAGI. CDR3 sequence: CASSPKRELTDTQYF. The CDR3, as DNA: TGTGCCAGCAGCCCCAAGCGGGAGTTGACAGATACGCAGTATTTT.

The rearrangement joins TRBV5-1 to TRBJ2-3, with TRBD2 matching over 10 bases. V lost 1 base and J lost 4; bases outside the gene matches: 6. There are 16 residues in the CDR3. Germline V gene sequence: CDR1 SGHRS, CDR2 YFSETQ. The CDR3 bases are TGCGCCAGCAGCTTGTTAGTAGCGGGAGGTGCAGATACGCAGTATTTT. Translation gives CASSLLVAGGADTQYF.

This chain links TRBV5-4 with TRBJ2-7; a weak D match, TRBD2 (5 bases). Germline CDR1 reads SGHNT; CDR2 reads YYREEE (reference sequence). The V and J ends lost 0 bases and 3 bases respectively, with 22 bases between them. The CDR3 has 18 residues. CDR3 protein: CASSLVAPGLADCYEQYF. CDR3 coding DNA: TGTGCCAGCAGCTTGGTAGCCCCCGGGCTAGCAGACTGCTACGAGCAGTACTTC. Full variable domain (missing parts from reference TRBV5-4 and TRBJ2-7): ETGVTQSPTHLIKTRGQQVTLRCSSQSGHNTVSWYQQALGQGPQFIFQYYREEENGRGNFPPRFSGLQFPNYSSELNVNALELDDSALYLCASSLVAPGLADCYEQYFGPGTRLTVT.

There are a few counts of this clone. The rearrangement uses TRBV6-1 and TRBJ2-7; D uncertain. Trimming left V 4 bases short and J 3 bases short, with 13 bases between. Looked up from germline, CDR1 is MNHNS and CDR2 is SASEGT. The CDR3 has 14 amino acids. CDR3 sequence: CASSASENGYEQYF. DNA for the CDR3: TGTGCCAGCAGTGCTTCGGAGAACGGCTACGAGCAGTACTTC.

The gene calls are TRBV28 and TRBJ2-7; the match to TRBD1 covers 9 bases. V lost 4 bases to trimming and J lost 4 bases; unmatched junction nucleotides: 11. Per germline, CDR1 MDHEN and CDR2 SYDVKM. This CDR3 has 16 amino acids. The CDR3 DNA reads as TGTGCCAGCAGTTCAATCCGGGACAGGGACTCTTACGAGCAGTACTTC. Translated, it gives CASSSIRDRDSYEQYF.

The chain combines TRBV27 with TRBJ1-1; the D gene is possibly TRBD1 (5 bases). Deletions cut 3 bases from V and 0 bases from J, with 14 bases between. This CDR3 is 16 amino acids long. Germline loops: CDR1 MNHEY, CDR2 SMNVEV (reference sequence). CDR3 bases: TGTGCCAGCAGTTTCGGGGGGGAGGGTATGAACACTGAAGCTTTCTTT. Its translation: CASSFGGEGMNTEAFF.

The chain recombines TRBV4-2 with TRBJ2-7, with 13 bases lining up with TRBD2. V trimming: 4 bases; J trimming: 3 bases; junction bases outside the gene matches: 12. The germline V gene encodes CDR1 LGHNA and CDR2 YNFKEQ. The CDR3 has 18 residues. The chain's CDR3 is CASSRDPGTSGNFYEQYF. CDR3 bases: TGTGCCAGCAGCCGCGACCCCGGGACTAGCGGGAATTTCTACGAGCAGTACTTC.

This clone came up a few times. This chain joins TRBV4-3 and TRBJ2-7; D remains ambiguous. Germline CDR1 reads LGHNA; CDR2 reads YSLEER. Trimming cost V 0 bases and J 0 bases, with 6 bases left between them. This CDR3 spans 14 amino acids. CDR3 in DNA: TGCGCCAGCAGCCAAGAATTAGACTCCTACGAGCAGTACTTC. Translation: CASSQELDSYEQYF.

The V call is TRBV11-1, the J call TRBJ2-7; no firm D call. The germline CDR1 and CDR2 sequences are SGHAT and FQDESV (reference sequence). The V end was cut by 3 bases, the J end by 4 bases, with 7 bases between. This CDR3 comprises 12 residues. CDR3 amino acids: CASSFSTYEQYF. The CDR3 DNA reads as TGTGCCAGCAGCTTCTCGACATACGAGCAGTACTTC.

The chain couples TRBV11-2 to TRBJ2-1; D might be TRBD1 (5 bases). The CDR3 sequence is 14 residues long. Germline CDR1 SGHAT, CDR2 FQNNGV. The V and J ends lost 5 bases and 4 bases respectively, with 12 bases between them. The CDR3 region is CASSHPRQYNEQFF. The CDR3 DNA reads TGTGCCAGCAGCCACCCTCGACAGTACAATGAGCAGTTCTTC.